A single sample is the source of the 16 T cell receptor beta chains below, sequenced in a study of CD8+CD57+ T cells in acquired aplastic anemia. The template used for profiling TCR beta VDJ and CDR3 was genomic DNA. TCRdb re-analysed the reads in MiXCR, keeping a single row per CDR3 protein. The table shows around 200,000 distinct CDR3 sequences, with about 62% occurring only once. Patients chosen for sequencing had CD8+CD57+ cells that had expanded, as shown by flow cytometry. Sequenced input: sorted CD4+, CD8+, or CD8+CD57+ T cells (not recorded which) from PBMCs. These receptors came from a human donor with aplastic anemia.

J is TRBJ2-7 and V is TRBV20-1, with D perhaps TRBD1 (5 bases). Germline V gene data show CDR1 as DFQATT and CDR2 as SNEGSKA (reference sequence). This CDR3 has 14 amino acids. Trimming took 3 bases from V and 7 from J, leaving 19 bases between them. CDR3 nucleotide sequence: TGCAGTGCTAGTAACCCAGGGTATTCAGGGGAGCAGTACTTC. Residues: CSASNPGYSGEQYF.

The rearrangement joins TRBV4-1 to TRBJ1-2; 10 bases fit TRBD1. The germline V gene encodes CDR1 MGHRA and CDR2 YSYEKL. V dropped 0 bases and J dropped 3; count of bases not matched to a gene: 4. The CDR3 runs 16 residues. This chain's CDR3 is CASSQDLGTGDYGYTF. CDR3 in DNA: TGCGCCAGCAGCCAAGATCTTGGGACAGGGGACTATGGCTACACCTTC.

The CDR3 region is CASSLTSGSADTQYF. Here the CDR3 DNA reads TGTGCCAGCAGCTTAACTAGCGGGAGCGCAGATACGCAGTATTTT. V gene TRBV7-2 combines with J gene TRBJ2-3; 11 bases are shared with TRBD2. From germline, CDR1 is SGHTA and CDR2 FQGNSA. CDR3 length: 15 residues. V shed 2 bases and J 4 bases; nucleotides not matched to a gene: 2.

The rearrangement uses TRBV10-3 and TRBJ1-2; D not resolved. Germline V gives CDR1 ENHRY, CDR2 SYGVKD. The CDR3 sequence is 12 residues long. V lost 3 bases and J lost 5, with 7 bases in between. CDR3 nucleotide sequence: TGTGCCATCAGTGATGCTGGATATGGCTACACCTTC. It yields the protein CAISDAGYGYTF.

On this clonotype itself: The missing conserved phenylalanine or tryptophan at the end of this CDR3 makes a read error likely. This rearrangement joins TRBV15 to TRBJ2-7; no clear D. CDR3 length: 15 amino acids. Germline V gene lookup returns CDR1 LNHNV and CDR2 YYDKDF (reference sequence). Trimming left V 1 base short and J 6 bases short, with 16 bases between. In DNA, the CDR3 is TGTGCCACCAGCAGAGGGGGATCCGTCTTCGCCGAGCAGTACCTC. Amino acids: CATSRGGSVFAEQYL.

Comments on this clonotype: One end of the junction is discordant with germline, which a read error may explain. The chain is built from TRBV2 and TRBJ2-7, with 9 bases aligning to TRBD1. The CDR3 is made up of 15 amino acids. CDR1 is SNHLY, CDR2 FYNNEI, per germline. The chain's CDR3 is CASSALWTGAYGQYF. In DNA, the CDR3 is TGTGCCAGCAGCGCCTTATGGACAGGGGCTTACGGGCAGTACTTC.

This clonotype was observed once. The gene calls are TRBV10-3 and TRBJ1-2; D call uncertain. There are 14 residues in the CDR3. The V end lost 0 bases, the J end lost 2 bases, and 7 bases lay between the germline ends. Germline lookup yields CDR1 ENHRY and CDR2 SYGVKD. CDR3 loop: CAISESTENYGYTF. In DNA, the CDR3 is TGTGCCATCAGTGAGTCGACGGAGAACTATGGCTACACCTTC.

This clonotype was seen a handful of times. The V and J genes are TRBV9 and TRBJ1-1; D perhaps matches TRBD1 (6 bases). Germline lookup yields CDR1 SGDLS and CDR2 YYNGEE. Trimming removed 5 bases from V and 5 bases from J, with 10 bases in between. The length of the CDR3 is 12 residues. CDR3 residues: CASSEQGTEAFF. Written as DNA, the CDR3 is TGTGCCAGCAGTGAGCAGGGGACTGAAGCTTTCTTT.

This clonotype was seen repeatedly, ten times or more. The chain links TRBV3-1 to TRBJ2-5; 7 bases fit TRBD1. CDR3 length: 15 amino acids. The J segment lost 5 bases and the V segment lost 5 bases, leaving 11 bases of the junction unmatched. Germline values: CDR1 LGHDT, CDR2 YNNKEL (reference sequence). The CDR3 DNA sequence: TGTGCCAGCAGCTTCGGGGACAGTGATTTGGAGACCCAGTACTTC. Its translation: CASSFGDSDLETQYF.

The V gene is TRBV2, the J gene TRBJ2-2; D possibly corresponds to TRBD1 (6 bases). With 2 bases removed from V and 1 base from J, the gap between germline ends came to 8 bases. The germline V gene has CDR1 SNHLY and CDR2 FYNNEI. The CDR3 contains 15 residues. CDR3 sequence: CASSETGWNTGELFF. DNA of the CDR3: TGTGCCAGCAGTGAAACAGGGTGGAACACCGGGGAGCTGTTTTTT.

CDR3 residues: CASTPSNETQYF. CDR3 coding DNA: TGTGCCAGCACGCCCTCAAACGAGACCCAGTACTTC. The chain recombines TRBV6-1 with TRBJ2-5, with D unclear. Trimming cost V 7 bases and J 5 bases, with 11 bases left between them. The CDR3 runs 12 residues. Germline V gene data show CDR1 as MNHNS and CDR2 as SASEGT.

The sample holds many counts of this clonotype. The genes are TRBV7-2 and TRBJ2-7; TRBD2 might be the D (5 bases). V was cut by 5 bases and J by 1 base, with 12 bases left in between. Germline lookup yields CDR1 SGHTA and CDR2 FQGNSA. The CDR3 spans 14 residues. This chain's CDR3 is CASSPGLGSYEQYF. The CDR3 DNA is TGTGCCAGCAGCCCGGGGTTGGGATCCTACGAGCAGTACTTC.

The chain employs TRBV15 and TRBJ2-7, with no clear D. V was clipped by 1 base and J by 6 bases, with 19 bases between them. Germline loops: CDR1 LNHNV, CDR2 YYDKDF (reference sequence). The CDR3 has 16 residues. Here the CDR3 reads CATSRGVFGLEAEQYF. CDR3 nucleotides: TGTGCCACCAGCAGAGGGGTATTCGGTCTAGAGGCCGAGCAGTACTTC.

V gene TRBV2 combines with J gene TRBJ2-7; TRBD1 aligns across 7 bases. There are 14 residues in the CDR3. Germline V lookup: CDR1 SNHLY, CDR2 FYNNEI. V was pared by 8 bases and J by 2 bases, with 9 bases of the junction left unmatched. Here the CDR3 reads CASQFDRVPYEQYF. The CDR3 DNA sequence: TGTGCCAGCCAGTTTGACAGGGTACCCTACGAGCAGTACTTC. Using reference TRBV2 and TRBJ2-7 for the parts outside the CDR3, the full variable domain is EPEVTQTPSHQVTQMGQEVILRCVPISNHLYFYWYRQILGQKVEFLVSFYNNEISEKSEIFDDQFSVERPDGSNFTLKIRSTKLEDSAMYFCASQFDRVPYEQYFGPGTRLTVT.

DNA of the CDR3: TGCGCCAGCAGCTTGGATAGCGGGATTGCACCTCCGTGCTCCTACGAGCAGTACTTC. Encoded protein: CASSLDSGIAPPCSYEQYF. This sequence joins TRBV5-1 and TRBJ2-7; 8 bases map to TRBD2. The germline CDR1 and CDR2 sequences are SGHRS and YFSETQ. CDR3 length: 19 amino acids. The trim removed 0 bases at V and 0 bases at J, leaving 14 bases unmatched.

The CDR3 protein is CASSMAGGEEVEAFF. In DNA form, the CDR3 reads TGTGCCAGTAGTATGGCGGGGGGTGAGGAAGTTGAAGCTTTCTTT. This rearrangement joins TRBV19 to TRBJ1-1, with D tentatively TRBD1 (5 bases). V lost 3 bases to trimming and J lost 7 bases, with 18 bases between them. The CDR3 is 15 amino acids. CDR1 and CDR2 (germline): LNHDA, SQIVND (reference sequence).